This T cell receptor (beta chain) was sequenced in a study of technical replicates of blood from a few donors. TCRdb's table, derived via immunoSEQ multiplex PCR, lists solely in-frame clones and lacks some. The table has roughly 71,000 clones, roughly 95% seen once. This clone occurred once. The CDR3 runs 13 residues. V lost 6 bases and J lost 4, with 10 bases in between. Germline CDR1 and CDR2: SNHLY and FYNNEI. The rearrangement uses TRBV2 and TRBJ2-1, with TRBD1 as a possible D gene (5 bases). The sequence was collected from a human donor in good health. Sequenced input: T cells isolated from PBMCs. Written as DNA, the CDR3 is TGTGCCAGCAGGTTAGGGGTATACAATGAGCAGTTCTTC. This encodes CASRLGVYNEQFF.